This passage covers 32 T cell receptor beta chains from one sample sequenced in a study of CD8 T cells in Susac syndrome. RNA amounts of about 0.45 to 1 ug underwent reverse transcription with random hexamers. TCRdb analysed the immunoSEQ multiplex PCR reads with MiXCR anew, one entry per CDR3 protein. Among 130,000 or so distinct CDR3 sequences listed, approximately 96% were seen once. The material sequenced was CD4+ T cells from PBMCs. These receptors all stem from a human donor with Susac syndrome.

V is TRBV20-1 and J is TRBJ2-2; maybe TRBD1 (6 bases). Looked up from germline, CDR1 is DFQATT and CDR2 is SNEGSKA (reference sequence). The V end was cut by 3 bases, the J end by 4 bases, with 21 bases between. CDR3 length: 17 amino acids. The CDR3 protein is CSASIGFGQGGTGELFF. CDR3 coding DNA: TGCAGTGCTAGTATCGGTTTCGGGCAAGGGGGCACCGGGGAGCTGTTTTTT.

The chain uses TRBV27 and TRBJ2-1; tentative D call: TRBD2 (6 bases). CDR1 is MNHEY and CDR2 is SMNVEV in the germline V gene (reference sequence). The CDR3 loop spans 13 amino acids. Deletions cut 7 bases from V and 6 bases from J, with 13 bases between. In nucleotides, the CDR3 is TGTGCCAGCAAAGGTGGGAGGTCCAATGAGCAGTTCTTC. It specifies CASKGGRSNEQFF.

J is TRBJ2-7 and V is TRBV29-1; 8 positions match TRBD2. V shed 0 bases and J 1 base; nucleotides not matched to a gene: 2. The CDR3 contains 14 residues. Per germline, CDR1 SQVTM and CDR2 ANQGSEA. The CDR3 region has the DNA TGCAGCGTTGAAGATCCTAGCGGGTCCTACGAGCAGTACTTC. Its protein product is CSVEDPSGSYEQYF.

V gene TRBV5-1 combines with J gene TRBJ2-7, with a weak D call TRBD1 (5 bases). Germline-derived CDR1 and CDR2 are SGHRS and YFSETQ. This CDR3 is built from 16 residues. The germline V and J ends were trimmed by 0 bases and 5 bases, with 18 bases remaining between them. DNA of the CDR3: TGCGCCAGCAGCTTGGAACCAACAGGTAGTTTGAACGAGCAGTACTTC. Its translation: CASSLEPTGSLNEQYF.

The table lists this clonotype with a count of one. The chain has TRBV7-8 and TRBJ2-1; 7 nucleotides agree with TRBD1. The J segment lost 8 bases and the V segment lost 1 base, leaving 20 bases of the junction unmatched. The CDR3 spans 19 residues. Germline V CDR1 and CDR2: SGHVS, FQNEAQ. The CDR3 loop is CASSLGLNTGQPSADEQFF. The DNA for the CDR3 is TGTGCCAGCAGCTTAGGGCTAAACACGGGACAGCCCTCAGCGGATGAGCAGTTCTTC.

This chain connects TRBV7-2 to TRBJ2-5, with 9 bases fitting TRBD1. The V gene's germline CDR1 is SGHTA and CDR2 FQGNSA. This CDR3 is built from 18 residues. Unmatched junction bases numbered 17, after V lost 5 bases and J lost 4 bases. The CDR3 bases are TGTGCCAGCAGCCCATCCGGACAGGGGTTGCGTGTAGGAGAGACCCAGTACTTC. Amino acids: CASSPSGQGLRVGETQYF.

This clonotype was seen a single time. This chain joins TRBV7-2 and TRBJ2-7; TRBD2 might be the D (6 bases). Germline V gene lookup returns CDR1 SGHTA and CDR2 FQGNSA. The CDR3 length is 14 residues. V lost 1 base to trimming and J lost 6 bases, with 13 bases between them. This chain's CDR3 is CASSLGRASTEQYF. CDR3 in DNA: TGTGCCAGCAGCTTAGGGAGGGCCTCCACCGAGCAGTACTTC.

V and J are TRBV11-3 and TRBJ2-1; TRBD1 might be the D (5 bases). Deletions cut 0 bases from V and 8 bases from J, with 14 bases between. The CDR3 is made up of 15 amino acids. The germline V gene encodes CDR1 SGHNT and CDR2 YENEEA. DNA for the CDR3: TGTGCCAGCAGCTTAGATGGGGCAGGGATGGATGAGCAGTTCTTC. Translation gives CASSLDGAGMDEQFF.

The chain's CDR3 is CASSGGGYGYTF. The CDR3 nucleotides read TGTGCCAGCAGTGGAGGGGGCTATGGCTACACCTTC. The chain carries TRBV2 and TRBJ1-2; perhaps TRBD1 as D (6 bases). V lost 4 bases, J lost 4 bases, and 7 bases lay in between. The length of the CDR3 is 12 residues. Germline V gene lookup returns CDR1 SNHLY and CDR2 FYNNEI.

The V call is TRBV2, the J call TRBJ2-3; 8 bases map to TRBD2. Germline CDR1 is SNHLY and CDR2 is FYNNEI. The CDR3 is 15 amino acids. Losses at the gene ends were 7 bases for V and 1 base for J; bases not matched to a gene: 7. The CDR3 here is CASNYGTRGTDTQYF. The CDR3 DNA sequence: TGTGCCAGCAATTACGGGACTAGGGGCACAGATACGCAGTATTTT.

The V and J genes are TRBV5-6 and TRBJ2-2; unclear D gene. This CDR3 spans 12 amino acids. Germline loops: CDR1 SGHDT, CDR2 YYEEEE. The V and J ends lost 2 bases and 6 bases respectively, with 5 bases between them. The CDR3 spells CASSFRPGELFF. In nucleotides, the CDR3 is TGTGCCAGCAGCTTTAGGCCCGGGGAGCTGTTTTTT.

The gene calls are TRBV5-1 and TRBJ2-5; D ambiguous. V lost 4 bases and J lost 1, with 11 bases in between. The CDR3 contains 14 residues. Germline V lookup: CDR1 SGHRS, CDR2 YFSETQ. CDR3 region: CASSPLGPQETQYF. DNA of the CDR3: TGCGCCAGCAGCCCCCTCGGACCCCAAGAGACCCAGTACTTC. The variable domain in full, completed from reference TRBV5-1 and TRBJ2-5, reads KAGVTQTPRYLIKTRGQQVTLSCSPISGHRSVSWYQQTPGQGLQFLFEYFSETQRNKGNFPGRFSGRQFSNSRSEMNVSTLELGDSALYLCASSPLGPQETQYFGPGTRLLVL.

The CDR3 spells CATTWTGTGELFF. The CDR3 DNA sequence: TGTGCCACCACGTGGACGGGGACCGGGGAGCTGTTTTTT. The V and J genes are TRBV3-1 and TRBJ2-2; perhaps TRBD2 as D (5 bases). Germline assignment: CDR1 LGHDT and CDR2 YNNKEL (reference sequence). Deletions cut 10 bases from V and 5 bases from J, with 14 bases between. CDR3 length equals 13 residues.

The chain combines TRBV3-1 with TRBJ2-7, with unresolved D. The CDR3 runs 13 residues. Trimming pared 1 base from V and 3 bases from J, leaving 7 bases between. The germline gives CDR1 LGHDT, CDR2 YNNKEL (reference sequence). CDR3 loop: CASSQGPSYEQYF. The CDR3 DNA follows: TGTGCCAGCAGCCAAGGACCCAGCTACGAGCAGTACTTC.

This chain joins TRBV6-1 and TRBJ1-5; D gene unclear. This CDR3 spans 13 amino acids. The ends were cut back, 7 bases at V and 9 bases at J, with 16 bases in the middle. CDR1 is MNHNS and CDR2 is SASEGT in the germline V gene. The CDR3: CASIIGSSGPQHF. CDR3 nucleotides: TGTGCCAGCATCATTGGGTCTTCAGGGCCCCAGCATTTT.

The V gene is TRBV27, the J gene TRBJ1-2; D gene unclear. V was pared by 2 bases and J by 3 bases, with 7 bases between. The CDR3 spans 13 residues. The germline CDR1 and CDR2 sequences are MNHEY and SMNVEV (reference sequence). The CDR3 DNA sequence: TGTGCCAGCAGTTTACGAGAGGACTATGGCTACACCTTC. This translates into CASSLREDYGYTF.

The chain joins TRBV5-4 to TRBJ1-2; 7 bases match TRBD1. Per the germline V gene, CDR1 is SGHNT and CDR2 is YYREEE (reference sequence). V trimming: 4 bases; J trimming: 6 bases; junction bases outside the gene matches: 9. The CDR3 covers 14 residues. In DNA form, the CDR3 reads TGTGCCAGCAGCAAAGGACAGGCTCCCGATGGCTACACCTTC. This translates into CASSKGQAPDGYTF.

This clonotype was seen more than once but under ten times. The chain employs TRBV30 and TRBJ1-5; D is perhaps TRBD1 (5 bases). Germline CDR1 reads GTSNPN; CDR2 reads SVGIG (reference sequence). Trimming cost V 0 bases and J 6 bases, with 12 bases left between them. This CDR3 is 14 amino acids long. CDR3 residues: CAWSVRQGGQPQHF. The CDR3 nucleotides are TGTGCCTGGAGTGTACGGCAGGGAGGTCAGCCCCAGCATTTT.

This clonotype appeared once. This CDR3 reads CSASDRGETQYF. The DNA for the CDR3 is TGCAGTGCTAGCGACCGGGGGGAGACCCAGTACTTC. The V and J genes are TRBV20-1 and TRBJ2-5; possibly TRBD2 for D (6 bases). V was cut by 3 bases and J by 5 bases, with 10 bases left in between. The CDR3 has 12 residues. The germline gives CDR1 DFQATT, CDR2 SNEGSKA (reference sequence).

The chain combines TRBV27 with TRBJ1-5, with TRBD1 as a possible D gene (6 bases). The CDR3 covers 13 residues. The V gene's germline CDR1 is MNHEY and CDR2 SMNVEV (reference sequence). V was cut by 6 bases and J by 6 bases, with 12 bases left in between. The CDR3 coding sequence is TGTGCCAGCAGGCGGGGGCCAACTCAGCCCCAGCATTTT. Translated: CASRRGPTQPQHF.

The chain joins TRBV29-1 to TRBJ2-1, with a possible D match to TRBD1 (6 bases). The CDR3 is 15 residues long. Deletions cut 6 bases from V and 0 bases from J, with 15 bases between. Germline V gene data show CDR1 as SQVTM and CDR2 as ANQGSEA. The CDR3 DNA reads as TGCAGCGTCCAAGGGGGAGCTATCTCCTACAATGAGCAGTTCTTC. Translation gives CSVQGGAISYNEQFF.

The table lists this clonotype with a few counts. V usage is TRBV3-1 and J usage is TRBJ2-1; D gene ambiguous. This CDR3 contains 15 residues. Germline V lookup: CDR1 LGHDT, CDR2 YNNKEL (reference sequence). V was shortened by 1 base and J by 0 bases, with 7 bases between the two germline ends. CDR3 DNA sequence: TGTGCCAGCAGCCAAGTTTCCAGCTCCTACAATGAGCAGTTCTTC. It is translated as CASSQVSSSYNEQFF.

J is TRBJ1-1 and V is TRBV29-1; D is uncertain. V lost 8 bases and J 2 bases, leaving 12 bases between the germline ends. The CDR3 is made up of 12 amino acids. Looked up from germline, CDR1 is SQVTM and CDR2 is ANQGSEA. The CDR3 sequence: CSHTKGNTEAFF. CDR3 bases: TGCAGCCACACCAAGGGAAACACTGAAGCTTTCTTT.

The V gene is TRBV15, the J gene TRBJ2-2; a weak D match, TRBD1 (6 bases). The CDR3 contains 15 residues. Trimming left V 0 bases short and J 3 bases short, with 8 bases between. CDR1 and CDR2 (germline): LNHNV, YYDKDF (reference sequence). Here the CDR3 DNA reads TGTGCCACCAGCAGAGAGCGGACAGACACCGGGGAGCTGTTTTTT. The encoded protein is CATSRERTDTGELFF.

J is TRBJ2-3 and V is TRBV7-8, with D perhaps matching TRBD1 (7 bases). Trimming cost V 0 bases and J 5 bases, with 15 bases left between them. CDR1 and CDR2 (germline): SGHVS, FQNEAQ. The CDR3 has 16 amino acids. The CDR3 nucleotides are TGTGCCAGCAGCTTAGCTCCAGGGGGGCCCGGAGATACGCAGTATTTT. Translated: CASSLAPGGPGDTQYF.

For the CDR3, the DNA is TGTGCCAGCAGCGTAGAAGGACTCTCGACCGGGGAGCTGTTTTTT. It translates to CASSVEGLSTGELFF. V and J are TRBV9 and TRBJ2-2; D possibly corresponds to TRBD2 (5 bases). The CDR3 totals 15 residues. V lost 0 bases, J lost 5 bases, and 11 bases lay in between. CDR1 and CDR2 from the germline V gene are SGDLS and YYNGEE. Full variable domain (outside the CDR3, taken from reference TRBV9 and TRBJ2-2): DSGVTQTPKHLITATGQRVTLRCSPRSGDLSVYWYQQSLDQGLQFLIQYYNGEERAKGNILERFSAQQFPDLHSELNLSSLELGDSALYFCASSVEGLSTGELFFGEGSRLTVL.

The chain links TRBV7-2 to TRBJ1-2; 7 bases line up with TRBD1. The V gene's germline CDR1 is SGHTA and CDR2 FQGNSA. This CDR3 is 14 amino acids long. The V gene end was trimmed by 5 bases and the J gene end by 3 bases; junction bases not matched to a gene: 6. DNA of the CDR3: TGTGCCAGCAGCCCAGGGGGTTACGACTATGGCTACACCTTC. It yields the protein CASSPGGYDYGYTF.

This clonotype was observed a single time. The V and J genes are TRBV16 and TRBJ2-7; D is unclear. The CDR3 runs to 14 residues. Per the germline V gene, CDR1 is KGHSY and CDR2 is FQNENV. V gave up 4 bases and J gave up 5 bases, with 15 bases separating them. For the CDR3, the DNA is TGTGCCAGCAGCCGCCAGCCCCAAGGGAACGAGCAGTACTTC. Its translation: CASSRQPQGNEQYF.

The chain has TRBV5-4 and TRBJ2-2; tentative D call: TRBD2 (6 bases). There are 16 residues in the CDR3. Germline assignment: CDR1 SGHNT and CDR2 YYREEE (reference sequence). The ends were cut back, 3 bases at V and 7 bases at J, with 19 bases in the middle. DNA for the CDR3: TGTGCCAGCAGCTCATCAAGCCCGACTAGGCGCGGGGAGCTGTTTTTT. Amino acid sequence: CASSSSSPTRRGELFF.

The V gene is TRBV5-1, the J gene TRBJ2-7; TRBD1 might be the D (5 bases). V was pared by 1 base and J by 6 bases, with 11 bases between. Germline CDR1 is SGHRS and CDR2 is YFSETQ. The CDR3 length is 13 residues. The CDR3 region is CASSLSGIFEQYF. CDR3 DNA sequence: TGCGCCAGCAGCTTGTCAGGGATCTTCGAGCAGTACTTC.

The rearrangement uses TRBV5-1 and TRBJ2-2, with D hard to call. The ends were cut back, 0 bases at V and 1 base at J, with 7 bases in the middle. CDR1 SGHRS and CDR2 YFSETQ come from the germline V gene. The CDR3 runs to 15 residues. The CDR3 coding sequence is TGCGCCAGCAGCTTGGCGCATAGGAACACCGGGGAGCTGTTTTTT. Encoded protein: CASSLAHRNTGELFF.

The V gene is TRBV27, the J gene TRBJ2-3; D may be TRBD1 or TRBD2 (7 bases each). This CDR3 contains 16 residues. Germline V lookup: CDR1 MNHEY, CDR2 SMNVEV (reference sequence). Trimming left V 10 bases short and J 2 bases short, with 22 bases between. CDR3 protein: CAIPGGEGHFTDTQYF. The CDR3 region has the DNA TGTGCCATTCCAGGGGGGGAGGGGCACTTCACAGATACGCAGTATTTT.